The 26 T cell receptor beta chains below all came from one sample that was sequenced in a study of control samples from healthy donors and cancer patients. TCRdb keeps only in-frame clones here, not all; method: immunoSEQ multiplex PCR. The top ten hold over 1.3% of the sample, which has around 200,000 clones, 80% to 95% seen once. The sequenced sample consisted of blood. Receptor source: a man aged 18 to 30 in good health.

The chain recombines TRBV24-1 with TRBJ1-2, with 9 nucleotides matching TRBD1. The V gene's germline CDR1 is KGHDR and CDR2 SFDVKD. V lost 3 bases and J lost 8; bases outside the gene matches: 6. The CDR3 totals 14 residues. In nucleotides, the CDR3 is TGTGCCACCAGTGATGCCGGGACAGGGTGGGGCTACACCTTC. It codes for CATSDAGTGWGYTF.

V gene TRBV5-5 combines with J gene TRBJ1-2, with D uncertain. V was pared by 0 bases and J by 0 bases, with 9 bases between. The germline CDR1 and CDR2 sequences are SGHKS and YYEKEE (reference sequence). The CDR3 totals 15 residues. The CDR3 is CASSLVASTNYGYTF. In DNA, the CDR3 is TGTGCCAGCAGCTTGGTGGCCAGCACTAACTATGGCTACACCTTC.

This chain uses TRBV5-1 with TRBJ1-1; 10 bases fit TRBD1. The CDR3 spans 13 residues. V shed 4 bases, J shed 3 bases, and the junction held 0 bases outside the gene matches. CDR1 SGHRS and CDR2 YFSETQ come from the germline V gene. CDR3 amino acids: CASSGTGDTEAFF. In nucleotides, the CDR3 is TGCGCCAGCAGCGGGACAGGGGACACTGAAGCTTTCTTT. Full variable domain (rest looked up from reference TRBV5-1 and TRBJ1-1): KAGVTQTPRYLIKTRGQQVTLSCSPISGHRSVSWYQQTPGQGLQFLFEYFSETQRNKGNFPGRFSGRQFSNSRSEMNVSTLELGDSALYLCASSGTGDTEAFFGQGTRLTVV.

The chain recombines TRBV4-1 with TRBJ2-1; possible D gene TRBD1, 6 bases. This CDR3 has 12 amino acids. Trimming pared 2 bases from V and 9 bases from J, leaving 8 bases between. The V gene's germline CDR1 is MGHRA and CDR2 YSYEKL. The CDR3 sequence: CASSQPQGEQFF. For the CDR3, the DNA is TGCGCCAGCAGCCAACCACAGGGTGAGCAGTTCTTC.

The chain couples TRBV24-1 to TRBJ2-5; unclear D gene. The CDR3 has 15 residues. Trimming shortened V by 0 bases and J by 5 bases, and 12 bases separated the two germline ends. Looked up from germline, CDR1 is KGHDR and CDR2 is SFDVKD. The CDR3: CATSDLQGYRETQYF. CDR3 coding DNA: TGTGCCACCAGTGATTTGCAAGGCTACCGGGAGACCCAGTACTTC.

In this sample, this clone turned up once. The chain recombines TRBV5-4 with TRBJ1-2, with 12 nucleotides matching TRBD1. V shed 4 bases, J shed 3 bases, and the junction held 7 bases outside the gene matches. Germline values: CDR1 SGHNT, CDR2 YYREEE (reference sequence). CDR3 length equals 16 residues. CDR3 residues: CASSPGTGGVHYGYTF. In DNA, the CDR3 is TGTGCCAGCAGCCCAGGGACAGGGGGCGTCCACTATGGCTACACCTTC.

This chain uses TRBV28 with TRBJ1-4; D is possibly TRBD1 (6 bases). With 6 bases removed from V and 4 bases from J, the gap between germline ends came to 18 bases. CDR1 is MDHEN and CDR2 is SYDVKM in the germline V gene. The CDR3 sequence is 16 residues long. The CDR3 DNA is TGTGCCAGCAGCTTGGGGGGGGGCTGGAATAATGAAAAACTGTTTTTT. It is translated as CASSLGGGWNNEKLFF.

V and J are TRBV5-4 and TRBJ2-7, with 7 bases lining up with TRBD1. The germline V gene has CDR1 SGHNT and CDR2 YYREEE (reference sequence). V lost 4 bases to trimming and J lost 3 bases; unmatched junction nucleotides: 7. The CDR3 runs 14 residues. The CDR3 region has the DNA TGTGCCAGCAGCGGGGGACAGCAGTACTACGAGCAGTACTTC. As protein: CASSGGQQYYEQYF.

The CDR3 DNA sequence: TGTGCCACCAGCAGCCGGACAGGGATTGCCGTCTACGAGCAGTACTTC. Translating it yields CATSSRTGIAVYEQYF. This rearrangement joins TRBV15 to TRBJ2-7; 8 bases align to TRBD1. This CDR3 contains 16 residues. J gave up 3 bases and V 3 bases, and 10 bases lay outside the gene matches. Looked up from germline, CDR1 is LNHNV and CDR2 is YYDKDF (reference sequence).

The chain carries TRBV3-1 (or the pseudogene TRBV3-2) and TRBJ2-2; 11 bases line up with TRBD1. This CDR3 has 18 amino acids. Trimming took 0 bases from V and 5 from J; bases not matched to a gene: 8. Germline loops: CDR1 LGHDT, CDR2 YNNKEL (reference sequence). As DNA, the CDR3 is TGTGCCAGCAGCCAAGAGTCGAATTGGGACAGGGGGACCGGGGAGCTGTTTTTT. Translation: CASSQESNWDRGTGELFF.

This chain links TRBV7-8 with TRBJ1-2; the D gene is possibly TRBD1 (6 bases). The CDR3 is made up of 17 amino acids. Trimming took 1 base from V and 0 from J, leaving 15 bases between them. In germline, CDR1 is SGHVS, CDR2 FQNEAQ. The CDR3 DNA is TGTGCCAGCAGCTTAGAAGTGACAGGATCCACTAACTATGGCTACACCTTC. Protein: CASSLEVTGSTNYGYTF.

This clone has only a few counts. J is TRBJ2-7 and V is TRBV25-1; D uncertain. The CDR3 extends over 11 amino acids. The V and J ends lost 5 bases and 3 bases respectively, with 5 bases between them. The germline gives CDR1 MGHDK, CDR2 SYGVNS. The CDR3 loop is CASSLIYEQYF. The DNA of the CDR3 is TGTGCCAGCAGTCTAATCTACGAGCAGTACTTC.

The chain recombines TRBV19 with TRBJ2-3; possibly TRBD1 for D (6 bases). There are 13 residues in the CDR3. The germline CDR1 and CDR2 sequences are LNHDA and SQIVND (reference sequence). V was clipped by 2 bases and J by 5 bases, with 8 bases between them. CDR3 sequence reads: CASSITGKDTQYF. CDR3 nucleotide sequence: TGTGCCAGTAGTATAACAGGGAAAGATACGCAGTATTTT.

J is TRBJ1-2 and V is TRBV4-1; no firm D call. CDR3 length equals 13 residues. The V and J ends lost 0 bases and 7 bases respectively, with 9 bases between them. From germline, CDR1 is MGHRA and CDR2 YSYEKL. The CDR3 sequence: CASSQDLERGYTF. Written as DNA, the CDR3 is TGCGCCAGCAGCCAAGATCTCGAACGTGGCTACACCTTC.

This sequence joins TRBV12-3 or TRBV12-4 and TRBJ1-2; the D is unclear. V was clipped by 1 base and J by 8 bases, with 8 bases between them. The CDR3 loop spans 12 amino acids. CDR3 nucleotide sequence: TGTGCCAGCAGTTTAGGGTCGGGCGGCTACACCTTC. Protein: CASSLGSGGYTF.

This clone has only one observation. The chain carries TRBV5-1 and TRBJ1-1; TRBD1 might be the D (5 bases). The CDR3 loop spans 13 amino acids. CDR1 and CDR2 from the germline V gene are SGHRS and YFSETQ. Trimming shortened V by 6 bases and J by 0 bases, and 9 bases separated the two germline ends. CDR3 region: CASKPGLNTEAFF. For the CDR3, the DNA is TGCGCCAGCAAGCCGGGACTGAACACTGAAGCTTTCTTT. Full variable domain (missing parts from reference TRBV5-1 and TRBJ1-1): KAGVTQTPRYLIKTRGQQVTLSCSPISGHRSVSWYQQTPGQGLQFLFEYFSETQRNKGNFPGRFSGRQFSNSRSEMNVSTLELGDSALYLCASKPGLNTEAFFGQGTRLTVV.

The chain is built from TRBV24-1 and TRBJ2-1; D is undetermined. Germline assignment: CDR1 KGHDR and CDR2 SFDVKD. The CDR3 runs to 15 residues. Trimming stripped 4 bases from V and 0 bases from J, with 9 bases between. The DNA of the CDR3 is TGTGCCACCAGTGACGACCGCATCTCCTACAATGAGCAGTTCTTC. Translating gives CATSDDRISYNEQFF.

This rearrangement joins TRBV18 to TRBJ2-2; 10 positions agree with TRBD1. CDR1 KGHSH and CDR2 LQKENI come from the germline V gene. CDR3 length equals 15 residues. V trimming: 1 base; J trimming: 6 bases; junction bases outside the gene matches: 2. For the CDR3, the DNA is TGTGCCAGCTCACCACGGGACAGGGGCTCCGGGGAGCTGTTTTTT. Protein product: CASSPRDRGSGELFF.

The CDR3 region has the DNA TGTGCTAGTGGTTTAGGGGACACCAGCAATCAGCCCCAGCATTTT. Translated, it gives CASGLGDTSNQPQHF. The V call is TRBV12-5, the J call TRBJ1-5; perhaps TRBD1 as D (6 bases). The germline V gene encodes CDR1 LGHNT and CDR2 FRNRAP. This CDR3 spans 15 amino acids. Trimming pared 3 bases from V and 1 base from J, leaving 10 bases between.

This sequence joins TRBV18 and TRBJ1-5, with 11 bases that match TRBD1. CDR3 length: 14 residues. With 6 bases clipped from V and 6 bases from J, the junction kept 4 bases outside the gene matches. CDR1 and CDR2 from the germline V gene are KGHSH and LQKENI. The CDR3, as DNA: TGTGCCAGCTCGGGGGACAGGGGGACTCAGCCCCAGCATTTT. This encodes CASSGDRGTQPQHF.

The genes are TRBV2 and TRBJ1-1, with D unclear. Germline V CDR1 and CDR2: SNHLY, FYNNEI. V was pared by 9 bases and J by 1 base, with 9 bases between. The CDR3 is made up of 12 amino acids. In DNA, the CDR3 is TGTGCCAGTCACAAAAGGAACACTGAAGCTTTCTTT. This translates into CASHKRNTEAFF.

This clone was counted a single time. This sequence joins TRBV5-1 and TRBJ2-7; D gene uncertain. V gave up 4 bases and J gave up 1 base, with 12 bases separating them. This CDR3 contains 14 residues. Germline loops: CDR1 SGHRS, CDR2 YFSETQ. CDR3 coding DNA: TGCGCCAGCAGCCCTGTTTCTTTATCCTACGAGCAGTACTTC. It yields the protein CASSPVSLSYEQYF.

V is TRBV30 and J is TRBJ2-7, with TRBD1 matching over 7 bases. The CDR3 is 16 residues long. Germline CDR1 GTSNPN, CDR2 SVGIG (reference sequence). J lost 3 bases, V lost 4 bases, and 15 bases had no gene match. CDR3 bases: TGTGCCTGGACCACCGGGACAGACCCTTACCTCTACGAGCAGTACTTC. This translates into CAWTTGTDPYLYEQYF.

The chain joins TRBV29-1 to TRBJ2-7, with TRBD2 as a possible D gene (5 bases). This CDR3 spans 15 amino acids. V was pared by 0 bases and J by 3 bases, with 15 bases between. Germline V gene lookup returns CDR1 SQVTM and CDR2 ANQGSEA. The CDR3 coding sequence is TGCAGCGTTGAAGACGTTGGCGGAGGAATCTACGAGCAGTACTTC. This encodes CSVEDVGGGIYEQYF.

The gene calls are TRBV21-1 and TRBJ2-7; TRBD1 was called by the table and not checked on the DNA. TRBV21-1 is a listed pseudogene. The CDR3 is 17 amino acids. Written as DNA, the CDR3 is TGTGCCAGCAGCAACGGACGACGGACAGGGCGGGTTTACGAGCAGTACTTC. Residues: CASSNGRRTGRVYEQYF.

The chain has TRBV5-1 and TRBJ2-1, with D maybe TRBD1 (6 bases). V lost 0 bases and J 9 bases, leaving 10 bases between the germline ends. The germline V gene has CDR1 SGHRS and CDR2 YFSETQ. The CDR3 spans 13 residues. The CDR3 region has the DNA TGCGCCAGCAGCTTGGCGACCAGGGGTGAGCAGTTCTTC. Its translation: CASSLATRGEQFF. Together with reference TRBV5-1 and TRBJ2-1, the CDR3 gives the full variable domain: KAGVTQTPRYLIKTRGQQVTLSCSPISGHRSVSWYQQTPGQGLQFLFEYFSETQRNKGNFPGRFSGRQFSNSRSEMNVSTLELGDSALYLCASSLATRGEQFFGPGTRLTVL.